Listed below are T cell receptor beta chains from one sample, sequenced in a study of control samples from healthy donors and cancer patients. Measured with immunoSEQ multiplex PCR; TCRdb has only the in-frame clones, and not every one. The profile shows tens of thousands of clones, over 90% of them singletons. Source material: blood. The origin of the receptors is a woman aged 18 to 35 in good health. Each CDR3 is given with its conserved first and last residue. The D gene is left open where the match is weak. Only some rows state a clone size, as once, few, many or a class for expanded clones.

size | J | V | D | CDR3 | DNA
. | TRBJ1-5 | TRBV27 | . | CATAPEYSNQPQHF | TGTGCCACCGCACCGGAATATAGCAATCAGCCCCAGCATTTT
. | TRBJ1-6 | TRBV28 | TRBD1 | CASDDRANYNSPLHF | TGTGCCAGCGATGACAGGGCTAACTATAATTCACCCCTCCACTTT
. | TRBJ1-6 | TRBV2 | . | CASSEARVMYGTHGNSPLHF | TGTGCCAGCAGTGAAGCGAGGGTAATGTACGGGACACACGGTAATTCACCCCTCCACTTT
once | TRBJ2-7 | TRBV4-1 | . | CASSQGVSGEQYF | TGCGCCAGCAGCCAAGGTGTATCCGGGGAGCAGTACTTC
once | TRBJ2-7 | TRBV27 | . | CASSPTLAGEQYF | TGTGCCAGCAGTCCCACCCTGGCGGGAGAGCAGTACTTC
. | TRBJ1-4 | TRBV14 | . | CASSQGWGGSEKLFF | TGTGCCAGCAGCCAAGGCTGGGGAGGCAGTGAAAAACTGTTTTTT
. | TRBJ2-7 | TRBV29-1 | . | CSVGFGRGYEQYF | TGCAGCGTTGGTTTCGGCAGGGGCTACGAGCAGTACTTC
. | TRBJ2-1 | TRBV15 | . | CATSREASSYNEQFF | TGTGCCACCAGCAGAGAGGCGAGCTCCTACAATGAGCAGTTCTTC
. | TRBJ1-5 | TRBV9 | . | CASSVGALDQPQHF | TGTGCCAGCAGCGTGGGGGCCCTCGATCAGCCCCAGCATTTT
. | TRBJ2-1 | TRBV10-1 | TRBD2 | CASSRLAGSSSYNEQFF | TGCGCCAGCAGTCGGCTAGCGGGGTCAAGCTCCTACAATGAGCAGTTCTTC
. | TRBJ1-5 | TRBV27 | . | CASSNRNFNQPQHF | TGTGCCAGCAGTAACAGGAACTTCAATCAGCCCCAGCATTTT
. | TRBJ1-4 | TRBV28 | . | CASSPTGSQDEKLFF | TGTGCCAGCAGTCCCACAGGATCCCAAGATGAAAAACTGTTTTTT
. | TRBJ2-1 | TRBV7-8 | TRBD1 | CASSRDRAIYNEQFF | TGTGCCAGCAGCCGGGACAGGGCTATCTACAATGAGCAGTTCTTC
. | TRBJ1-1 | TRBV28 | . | CATHVAPTTEAFF | TGTGCCACCCACGTGGCTCCGACCACTGAAGCTTTCTTT
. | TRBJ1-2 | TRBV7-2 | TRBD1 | CASSSGTELHGYTF | TGTGCCAGCAGCTCCGGGACAGAACTCCATGGCTACACCTTC
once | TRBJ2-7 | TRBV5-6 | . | CASSLVRLGASAYEQYF | TGTGCCAGCAGCTTGGTCCGGTTGGGGGCCTCCGCCTACGAGCAGTACTTC
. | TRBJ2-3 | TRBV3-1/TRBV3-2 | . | CASSQAAGVDTQYF | TGTGCCAGCAGCCAAGCAGCCGGGGTCGATACGCAGTATTTT
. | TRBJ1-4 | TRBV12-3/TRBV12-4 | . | CASSLGEKLFF | TGTGCCAGCAGTTTAGGGGAAAAACTGTTTTTT
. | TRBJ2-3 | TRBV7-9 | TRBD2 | CASSKRWASGGLGTDTQYF | TGTGCCAGCAGTAAAAGGTGGGCTAGCGGGGGCCTCGGCACAGATACGCAGTATTTT
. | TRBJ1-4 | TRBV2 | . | CASSPPTTLNEKLFF | TGTGCCAGCAGTCCCCCCACGACCCTTAATGAAAAACTGTTTTTT
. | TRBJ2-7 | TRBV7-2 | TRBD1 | CASSLGRGTGREQYF | TGTGCCAGCAGCTTAGGCCGGGGGACAGGACGGGAGCAGTACTTC
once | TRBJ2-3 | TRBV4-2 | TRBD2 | CASSQPSGGSTDTQYF | TGTGCCAGCAGCCAGCCTAGCGGGGGGAGCACAGATACGCAGTATTTT